One and the same sample provided the 19 T cell receptor beta chains below, sequenced in a study of shared clonotypes between healthy human individuals. Libraries were prepared by immunoSEQ multiplex PCR; TCRdb keeps only in-frame clonotypes and omits some of them. The table shows millions of clones, with 95% occurring only once. The specimen sequenced was naive CD4+ T cells sorted from blood. Subset described: CD45RA+ positively selected. These receptors came from a man aged 18 to 29 in good health.

V is TRBV9 and J is TRBJ2-3; D ambiguous. V dropped 1 base and J dropped 0 bases, with 9 bases sitting between them. Germline assignment: CDR1 SGDLS and CDR2 YYNGEE. This CDR3 region has 15 residues. The CDR3 loop is CASSVSSTSTDTQYF. The CDR3 DNA sequence: TGTGCCAGCAGCGTATCGTCGACGAGCACAGATACGCAGTATTTT.

The V call is TRBV30, the J call TRBJ2-1, with D tentatively TRBD2 (6 bases). The length of the CDR3 is 13 residues. V lost 7 bases and J 6 bases, leaving 16 bases between the germline ends. Germline values: CDR1 GTSNPN, CDR2 SVGIG (reference sequence). In DNA form, the CDR3 reads TGTGCCTTTGCAGCTGGGACTTTCAATGAGCAGTTCTTC. Translated: CAFAAGTFNEQFF.

Details on this clone: A read error may account for a junction end that differs from germline. The J gene is TRBJ2-7, the V gene TRBV6-1; 10 nucleotides line up with TRBD1. The CDR3 extends over 12 amino acids. Germline CDR1 is MNHNS and CDR2 is SASEGT. The CDR3 region is CASSAIGTGEDF. In DNA form, the CDR3 reads TGTGCCAGCAGTGCAATTGGGACAGGGGAGGACTTC.

The rearrangement links TRBV6-1 to TRBJ1-1; perhaps TRBD1 as D (6 bases). CDR3 size: 14 residues. The germline CDR1 and CDR2 sequences are MNHNS and SASEGT. The germline V and J ends were trimmed by 4 bases and 2 bases, with 11 bases remaining between them. Written as DNA, the CDR3 is TGTGCCAGCAGTGCGACCGGGGGCAACACTGAAGCTTTCTTT. Translation: CASSATGGNTEAFF.

Notes on this clone: Distinct nucleotide sequences in the sample also encode this CDR3. The J gene is TRBJ1-5, the V gene TRBV28, with no clear D. CDR1 is MDHEN and CDR2 is SYDVKM in the germline V gene. The ends were cut back, 3 bases at V and 4 bases at J, with 7 bases in the middle. The CDR3 covers 13 residues. CDR3 nucleotide sequence: TGTGCCAGCAGTTTTAGCGTGAATCAGCCCCAGCATTTT. Protein: CASSFSVNQPQHF.

The sample holds one count of this clone. The chain carries TRBV28 and TRBJ1-2; D perhaps matches TRBD1 (6 bases). Per the germline V gene, CDR1 is MDHEN and CDR2 is SYDVKM. The ends were cut back, 6 bases at V and 10 bases at J, with 24 bases in the middle. The CDR3 has 15 amino acids. The CDR3 sequence is CASSPLGQGRGDYTF. The CDR3 DNA sequence: TGTGCCAGCAGCCCCCTGGGGCAGGGGAGGGGTGACTACACCTTC.

The chain uses TRBV7-3 and TRBJ2-3, with 11 bases lining up with TRBD2. The CDR3 consists of 16 residues. V shed 5 bases, J shed 1 base, and the junction held 5 bases outside the gene matches. Germline V gives CDR1 SGHTA, CDR2 FQGTGA. CDR3 protein: CASSPTSGARTDTQYF. The CDR3 DNA sequence: TGTGCCAGCAGCCCGACTAGCGGGGCCCGCACAGATACGCAGTATTTT.

In regard to this clone: This same CDR3 is encoded by further DNA sequences in the sample. The gene calls are TRBV5-4 and TRBJ2-2; 7 positions match TRBD1. CDR1 and CDR2 (germline): SGHNT, YYREEE (reference sequence). J lost 2 bases, V lost 0 bases, and 4 bases had no gene match. This CDR3 comprises 16 residues. The DNA of the CDR3 is TGTGCCAGCAGCTTGGCCGGGACAGCAAACACCGGGGAGCTGTTTTTT. Amino acids: CASSLAGTANTGELFF.

The chain recombines TRBV4-1 with TRBJ1-4; 7 bases are a match to TRBD1. The germline V gene encodes CDR1 MGHRA and CDR2 YSYEKL. After removal of 4 bases from V and 0 bases from J, the junction contained 11 bases not matched to a gene. This CDR3 has 18 residues. CDR3 residues: CASSRGQYPIATNEKLFF. CDR3 coding DNA: TGCGCCAGCAGCCGGGGACAGTACCCGATTGCAACTAATGAAAAACTGTTTTTT.

The chain carries TRBV19 and TRBJ2-7; D unresolved. This CDR3 is built from 15 residues. Germline values: CDR1 LNHDA, CDR2 SQIVND (reference sequence). The ends were cut back, 5 bases at V and 2 bases at J, with 16 bases in the middle. The CDR3: CASSSPNNPTYEQYF. For the CDR3, the DNA is TGTGCCAGTAGTTCACCGAATAACCCGACCTACGAGCAGTACTTC.

The rearrangement links TRBV7-9 to TRBJ1-2; tentative D call: TRBD1 (6 bases). Trimming left V 5 bases short and J 0 bases short, with 10 bases between. CDR1 SEHNR and CDR2 FQNEAQ come from the germline V gene (reference sequence). The CDR3 runs to 14 residues. The chain's CDR3 is CASSRTAANYGYTF. As DNA, the CDR3 is TGTGCCAGCAGCCGGACAGCAGCTAACTATGGCTACACCTTC.

The rearrangement links TRBV28 to TRBJ1-1; D is undetermined. This CDR3 is built from 15 residues. The germline V gene has CDR1 MDHEN and CDR2 SYDVKM. V lost 2 bases to trimming and J lost 0 bases, with 10 bases between them. The CDR3 loop is CASSLSLTVNTEAFF. CDR3 DNA sequence: TGTGCCAGCAGTTTAAGCCTTACAGTGAACACTGAAGCTTTCTTT.

The chain employs TRBV10-3 and TRBJ2-1; 8 nucleotides line up with TRBD2. The CDR3 is made up of 14 amino acids. Germline V gene data show CDR1 as ENHRY and CDR2 as SYGVKD. V shed 6 bases, J shed 5 bases, and the junction held 6 bases outside the gene matches. The CDR3 coding sequence is TGTGCCATCAGACATAGCGGGGCGGACAATGAGCAGTTCTTC. The encoded protein is CAIRHSGADNEQFF.

V gene TRBV5-1 combines with J gene TRBJ2-2, with TRBD1 as a possible D gene (6 bases). The CDR3 covers 15 residues. Trimming stripped 4 bases from V and 1 base from J, with 11 bases between. Germline-derived CDR1 and CDR2 are SGHRS and YFSETQ. CDR3 region: CASSRQTGNTGELFF. The CDR3 DNA is TGCGCCAGCAGCCGTCAGACAGGGAACACCGGGGAGCTGTTTTTT.

V is TRBV20-1 and J is TRBJ1-2, with D unresolved. Germline V gene data show CDR1 as DFQATT and CDR2 as SNEGSKA (reference sequence). V shed 5 bases and J shed 8 bases, with 12 bases lying between them. The CDR3 extends over 11 amino acids. The CDR3 DNA sequence: TGCAGTGCTCACGCTCCGGGAGGCTACACCTTC. Amino acid sequence: CSAHAPGGYTF.

This chain uses TRBV29-1 with TRBJ1-5; the D is unclear. CDR3 size: 14 residues. Germline lookup yields CDR1 SQVTM and CDR2 ANQGSEA. Trimming shortened V by 4 bases and J by 0 bases, and 10 bases separated the two germline ends. The CDR3: CSVVVGSSNQPQHF. The CDR3 region has the DNA TGCAGCGTTGTGGTTGGCAGTAGCAATCAGCCCCAGCATTTT.

The rearrangement joins TRBV7-9 to TRBJ1-3; the D gene is possibly TRBD1 (5 bases). V lost 6 bases, J lost 7 bases, and 19 bases lay in between. CDR1 and CDR2 (germline): SEHNR, FQNEAQ (reference sequence). The CDR3 length is 15 residues. The CDR3 protein is CASSQSGAGFNTIYF. For the CDR3, the DNA is TGTGCCAGCAGTCAAAGCGGGGCAGGGTTCAACACCATATATTTT.

The chain combines TRBV4-1 with TRBJ1-6, with a weak D call TRBD1 (5 bases). Trimming removed 1 base at V and 0 bases at J, with 22 bases between. The CDR3 totals 21 residues. Germline assignment: CDR1 MGHRA and CDR2 YSYEKL. CDR3 region: CASSQVGRGALSSSYNSPLHF. CDR3 nucleotide sequence: TGCGCCAGCAGCCAAGTGGGCCGCGGGGCCCTTTCAAGCTCCTATAATTCACCCCTCCACTTT.

The V and J genes are TRBV4-1 and TRBJ2-3; D not certain. The V and J ends lost 0 bases and 0 bases respectively, with 4 bases between them. Germline loops: CDR1 MGHRA, CDR2 YSYEKL. This CDR3 comprises 14 residues. CDR3 sequence reads: CASSQEGSTDTQYF. CDR3 nucleotides: TGCGCCAGCAGCCAAGAGGGGAGCACAGATACGCAGTATTTT.